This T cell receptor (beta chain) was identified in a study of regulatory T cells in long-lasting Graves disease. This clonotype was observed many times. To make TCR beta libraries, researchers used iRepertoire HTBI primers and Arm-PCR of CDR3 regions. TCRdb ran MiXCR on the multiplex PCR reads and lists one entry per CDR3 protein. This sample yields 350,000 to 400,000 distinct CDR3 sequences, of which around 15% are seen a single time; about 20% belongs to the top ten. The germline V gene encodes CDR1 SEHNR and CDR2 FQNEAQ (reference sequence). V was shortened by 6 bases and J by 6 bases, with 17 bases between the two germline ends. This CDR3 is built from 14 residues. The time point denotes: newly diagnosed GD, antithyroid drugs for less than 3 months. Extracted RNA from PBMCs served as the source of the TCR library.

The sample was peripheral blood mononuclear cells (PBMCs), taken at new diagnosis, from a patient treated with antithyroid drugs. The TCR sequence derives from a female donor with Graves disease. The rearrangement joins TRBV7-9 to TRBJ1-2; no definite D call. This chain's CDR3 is CASSKREQPNGYTF. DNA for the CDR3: TGTGCCAGCAGTAAAAGGGAACAGCCCAATGGCTACACCTTC.